This T cell receptor (beta chain) was recovered during a study of blood T cell repertoires in COVID-19. This CDR3 is built from 14 residues. With 5 bases clipped from V and 7 bases from J, the junction kept 5 bases outside the gene matches. Germline V gene sequence: CDR1 SGHAT, CDR2 FQNNGV. Methods used by the authors: Scientists estimated how many nucleated cells there were by amplifying reference gene primers. Sequencing was performed with immunoSEQ multiplex PCR; in TCRdb, only in-frame clones are kept and a portion is missing. V, J and clone size reflect that table, while D and trimming were determined from the DNA. The table shows roughly 230,000 clones, with roughly 85% occurring only once.

The sample taken for sequencing was peripheral blood. The TCR sequence derives from a man between 40 and 49 years old with acute or convalescent COVID-19. The genes are TRBV11-2 and TRBJ2-3; 11 bases agree with TRBD2. The CDR3 DNA is TGTGCCAGCAGCCTTAGCGGGGGGGTCCATACGCAGTATTTT. It translates to CASSLSGGVHTQYF.